These T cell receptor beta chains were read from a single sample in a study of blood T cell repertoires in COVID-19. Assay used: immunoSEQ multiplex PCR; TCRdb lists only in-frame clones, some missing. The data hold over 200,000 clones, with around four fifths observed a single time. The material sequenced was peripheral blood. The receptor set was obtained from a man in his forties or fifties with active or convalescent COVID-19. Each CDR3 is given with its conserved first and last residue. The D gene is left open where the match is weak. Part of the rows lack a size; the others show once, few, many or a class for expanded clones.

d_gene: -; len: 12; abundance: -; v_gene: TRBV14; j_gene: TRBJ1-4; CDR3nt: TGTGCCAGCAGCCAGAAGGGGGAAAAACTGTTTTTT; CDR3aa: CASSQKGEKLFF
d_gene: -; len: 16; abundance: -; v_gene: TRBV21-1; j_gene: TRBJ1-2; CDR3nt: TGTGCCAGCAGCACCAAGCAGGGACTTAATCCCTATGGCTACACCTTC; CDR3aa: CASSTKQGLNPYGYTF
d_gene: -; len: 15; abundance: -; v_gene: TRBV2; j_gene: TRBJ2-3; CDR3nt: TGTGCCAGCAGTGAAATGGGGCTCAGCACAGATACGCAGTATTTT; CDR3aa: CASSEMGLSTDTQYF
d_gene: TRBD1; len: 14; abundance: once; v_gene: TRBV28; j_gene: TRBJ1-1; CDR3nt: TGTGCCAGCAGTTCCAGGGGGTTTGGTTCTGAAGCTTTCTTT; CDR3aa: CASSSRGFGSEAFF
d_gene: TRBD2; len: 19; abundance: -; v_gene: TRBV19; j_gene: TRBJ2-1; CDR3nt: TGTGCCAGTAGTCTATCCTGGACTAGCGGGGCAAACCCCTACAATGAGCAGTTCTTC; CDR3aa: CASSLSWTSGANPYNEQFF
d_gene: TRBD1; len: 15; abundance: few; v_gene: TRBV6-6; j_gene: TRBJ1-2; CDR3nt: TGTGCCAGCACTATCACCACGCGGGACAGGGGGGGCTACACCTTC; CDR3aa: CASTITTRDRGGYTF
d_gene: -; len: 12; abundance: -; v_gene: TRBV10-3; j_gene: TRBJ2-7; CDR3nt: TGTGCCATCAGTGAGGAACAGGACGAGCAGTACTTC; CDR3aa: CAISEEQDEQYF
d_gene: -; len: 14; abundance: -; v_gene: TRBV2; j_gene: TRBJ1-3; CDR3nt: TGTGCCAGCAGTGTTCAGGTCTCTGGAAACACCATATATTTT; CDR3aa: CASSVQVSGNTIYF
d_gene: -; len: 13; abundance: -; v_gene: TRBV20-1; j_gene: TRBJ2-7; CDR3nt: TGCAGTGCTAGTAGGACTTTGGGATGGGAGCAGTACTTC; CDR3aa: CSASRTLGWEQYF
d_gene: -; len: 14; abundance: -; v_gene: TRBV5-1; j_gene: TRBJ2-7; CDR3nt: TGCGCCAGCAGCCTGGGGGGAGTCTCCTACGAGCAGTACTTC; CDR3aa: CASSLGGVSYEQYF
d_gene: TRBD2; len: 14; abundance: -; v_gene: TRBV6-6; j_gene: TRBJ2-1; CDR3nt: TGTGCCAGCAGTTACCCCGGGAGGGGCAATGAGCAGTTCTTC; CDR3aa: CASSYPGRGNEQFF
d_gene: TRBD1; len: 17; abundance: -; v_gene: TRBV27; j_gene: TRBJ2-2; CDR3nt: TGTGCCAGCAGTTTGTACGGGACAGGCGCGAACACCGGGGAGCTGTTTTTT; CDR3aa: CASSLYGTGANTGELFF
d_gene: -; len: 14; abundance: -; v_gene: TRBV18; j_gene: TRBJ2-3; CDR3nt: TGTGCCAGCTCACCGGCCGGGTGGGCAGATACGCAGTATTTT; CDR3aa: CASSPAGWADTQYF
d_gene: TRBD2; len: 15; abundance: -; v_gene: TRBV7-3; j_gene: TRBJ2-1; CDR3nt: TGTGCCAGCAGCTTAGCGGGAGGGACCTACAATGAGCAGTTCTTC; CDR3aa: CASSLAGGTYNEQFF
d_gene: TRBD1; len: 18; abundance: -; v_gene: TRBV7-8; j_gene: TRBJ1-1; CDR3nt: TGTGCCAGCAGCAATCTTACCTGGGACAGGATCATGAACACTGAAGCTTTCTTT; CDR3aa: CASSNLTWDRIMNTEAFF
d_gene: -; len: 14; abundance: -; v_gene: TRBV19; j_gene: TRBJ2-2; CDR3nt: TGTGCCAGTACCCTCGGGGTAGACACCGGGGAGCTGTTTTTT; CDR3aa: CASTLGVDTGELFF
d_gene: -; len: 15; abundance: few; v_gene: TRBV7-6; j_gene: TRBJ2-1; CDR3nt: TGTGCCAGCAGCTTAGGGCCTGACAGGACCAATGAGCAGTTCTTC; CDR3aa: CASSLGPDRTNEQFF
d_gene: TRBD1; len: 18; abundance: -; v_gene: TRBV6-2/TRBV6-3; j_gene: TRBJ1-5; CDR3nt: TGTGCCAGCAGTTACTTGGACAGGGCAGGGTTTGGCAATCAGCCCCAGCATTTT; CDR3aa: CASSYLDRAGFGNQPQHF
d_gene: TRBD1; len: 16; abundance: -; v_gene: TRBV5-1; j_gene: TRBJ1-1; CDR3nt: TGCGCCAGCAGCTCGGACAGGGGCCCGGGGAACACTGAAGCTTTCTTT; CDR3aa: CASSSDRGPGNTEAFF
d_gene: -; len: 16; abundance: -; v_gene: TRBV13; j_gene: TRBJ1-3; CDR3nt: TGTGCCAGCAGCATCAGACAGAACCTATCTGGAAACACCATATATTTT; CDR3aa: CASSIRQNLSGNTIYF
d_gene: TRBD1; len: 13; abundance: -; v_gene: TRBV19; j_gene: TRBJ1-2; CDR3nt: TGTGCCAGTAGCCGGACAGGGAACTATGGCTACACCTTC; CDR3aa: CASSRTGNYGYTF
d_gene: -; len: 15; abundance: -; v_gene: TRBV18; j_gene: TRBJ1-1; CDR3nt: TGTGCCAGCAGGACCGCCGTGGGGGGGAACACTGAAGCTTTCTTT; CDR3aa: CASRTAVGGNTEAFF
d_gene: -; len: 14; abundance: -; v_gene: TRBV5-1; j_gene: TRBJ2-7; CDR3nt: TGCGCCAGCAGCTTGGTGGGAGTGACGGGCGAGCAGTACTTC; CDR3aa: CASSLVGVTGEQYF
d_gene: -; len: 14; abundance: -; v_gene: TRBV19; j_gene: TRBJ2-7; CDR3nt: TGTGCCAGTAGTGTTACTAGCAGAGCCTACGAGCAGTACTTC; CDR3aa: CASSVTSRAYEQYF
d_gene: -; len: 11; abundance: -; v_gene: TRBV19; j_gene: TRBJ1-2; CDR3nt: TGTGCCAGTAGTATTAACTCAGGCTACACCTTC; CDR3aa: CASSINSGYTF
d_gene: TRBD2; len: 14; abundance: -; v_gene: TRBV7-9; j_gene: TRBJ2-6; CDR3nt: TGTGCCAGCGGCGGGGGACCTGGGGCCAACGTCCTGACTTTC; CDR3aa: CASGGGPGANVLTF
d_gene: TRBD2; len: 14; abundance: -; v_gene: TRBV12-5; j_gene: TRBJ2-7; CDR3nt: TGTGCTAGTTCAGCAGCTAGCGGGGCCTACGAGCAGTACTTC; CDR3aa: CASSAASGAYEQYF
d_gene: -; len: 14; abundance: -; v_gene: TRBV6-1; j_gene: TRBJ1-4; CDR3nt: TGTGCCAGCAGTGATCTTCTAGTCAGTGAAAAACTGTTTTTT; CDR3aa: CASSDLLVSEKLFF
d_gene: TRBD1; len: 14; abundance: -; v_gene: TRBV6-4; j_gene: TRBJ2-1; CDR3nt: TGTGCCAGCAGTGAGCAGACAGGGTTGGCTGAGCAGTTCTTC; CDR3aa: CASSEQTGLAEQFF
d_gene: -; len: 16; abundance: -; v_gene: TRBV28; j_gene: TRBJ2-1; CDR3nt: TGTGCCAGCAGTTTTTGGGGCCAGCGACAGGCCAATGAGCAGTTCTTC; CDR3aa: CASSFWGQRQANEQFF
d_gene: -; len: 17; abundance: -; v_gene: TRBV19; j_gene: TRBJ1-1; CDR3nt: TGTGCCAGTACCGTCAACGCGGAGGTTTTCGGGAACACTGAAGCTTTCTTT; CDR3aa: CASTVNAEVFGNTEAFF
d_gene: -; len: 14; abundance: -; v_gene: TRBV19; j_gene: TRBJ1-1; CDR3nt: TGTGCCAGTACCCCACAGGCAACTGGCACTGAAGCTTTCTTT; CDR3aa: CASTPQATGTEAFF
d_gene: -; len: 15; abundance: -; v_gene: TRBV18; j_gene: TRBJ1-2; CDR3nt: TGTGCCAGCTCACCATTCGGAACTCAGGGGCATGGCTACACCTTC; CDR3aa: CASSPFGTQGHGYTF
d_gene: -; len: 14; abundance: -; v_gene: TRBV15; j_gene: TRBJ1-4; CDR3nt: TGTGCCACCAGCAGAGCCGGGATGTTTGAAAAACTGTTTTTT; CDR3aa: CATSRAGMFEKLFF
d_gene: TRBD1; len: 18; abundance: -; v_gene: TRBV19; j_gene: TRBJ1-1; CDR3nt: TGTGCCAGTAGTATAGCCCGACAGGGGGCGGGAATGAACACTGAAGCTTTCTTT; CDR3aa: CASSIARQGAGMNTEAFF
d_gene: TRBD1; len: 17; abundance: -; v_gene: TRBV6-1; j_gene: TRBJ1-4; CDR3nt: TGTGCCAGCAGTGAACGGGCCAGGGGGCTTACTAATGAAAAACTGTTTTTT; CDR3aa: CASSERARGLTNEKLFF
d_gene: -; len: 14; abundance: -; v_gene: TRBV7-2; j_gene: TRBJ2-1; CDR3nt: TGTGCCAGCAGCTTAACCTCCGGGTCCAATGAGCAGTTCTTC; CDR3aa: CASSLTSGSNEQFF
d_gene: -; len: 15; abundance: -; v_gene: TRBV19; j_gene: TRBJ1-2; CDR3nt: TGTGCCAGTAGTATAGGCCTTGACACAGGATCCGGCTACACCTTC; CDR3aa: CASSIGLDTGSGYTF
d_gene: -; len: 13; abundance: -; v_gene: TRBV24-1; j_gene: TRBJ1-1; CDR3nt: TGTGCCACCATTTCTGTGGAGTCCGAGGAAGCTTTCTTT; CDR3aa: CATISVESEEAFF
d_gene: TRBD1; len: 13; abundance: -; v_gene: TRBV28; j_gene: TRBJ1-2; CDR3nt: TGTGCCAGCAGTTCCCTGACAGGGGGTGGCTACACCTTC; CDR3aa: CASSSLTGGGYTF
d_gene: -; len: 13; abundance: once; v_gene: TRBV19; j_gene: TRBJ2-2; CDR3nt: TGTGCCAGTAGTATACTAGAGCCCGGGGAGCTGTTTTTT; CDR3aa: CASSILEPGELFF
d_gene: -; len: 12; abundance: -; v_gene: TRBV7-3; j_gene: TRBJ2-2; CDR3nt: TGTGCCAGCAGCACTCTGACCGGGGAGCTGTTTTTT; CDR3aa: CASSTLTGELFF